The 7 T cell receptor beta chains given below trace back to one sample, sequenced in a study of PD-1 blockade in mismatch repair-deficient tumors (dated by TCRdb to the late 2010s). Library construction relied on the immunoSEQ multiplex PCR assay. TCRdb mirrors the immuneACCESS table, restricted to in-frame sequences. Some clones are absent from its copies; in checked studies, under half trace to an unresolved V gene, and the reason for the others is unknown. In this sample the table shows about 100,000 clones, 82% of which occur a single time. The biggest ten clones account for 6.3% of the sample. Sequencing used peripheral blood, obtained approximately 36 weeks after starting pembrolizumab. The receptors derive from an adult with mismatch repair-deficient cancer.

The chain combines TRBV7-9 with TRBJ2-3; TRBD2 is a possible D gene (6 bases). Trimming removed 1 base from V and 6 bases from J, with 11 bases in between. Germline CDR1 is SEHNR and CDR2 is FQNEAQ (reference sequence). The CDR3 loop spans 14 amino acids. The CDR3 DNA reads TGTGCCAGCAGCTTAGTGGGAGGTATGGATACGCAGTATTTT. The encoded protein is CASSLVGGMDTQYF.

The chain carries TRBV13 and TRBJ1-4; TRBD1 matches 9 bases. Germline V lookup: CDR1 PRHDT, CDR2 FYEKMQ (reference sequence). V shed 4 bases, J shed 8 bases, and the junction held 5 bases outside the gene matches. The CDR3 sequence is 14 residues long. The CDR3 nucleotides read TGTGCCAGCAGCTCCCGGGACAGGGAGGAAAAACTGTTTTTT. Translation gives CASSSRDREEKLFF.

This clone was counted only a few times. This chain connects TRBV5-1 to TRBJ2-5; 7 bases line up with TRBD1. With 4 bases clipped from V and 4 bases from J, the junction kept 7 bases outside the gene matches. The CDR3 is made up of 14 amino acids. Looked up from germline, CDR1 is SGHRS and CDR2 is YFSETQ. The CDR3 spells CASSKGQLRETQYF. The CDR3 DNA reads TGCGCCAGCAGCAAGGGACAGCTACGAGAGACCCAGTACTTC. The whole variable domain, remainder taken from reference TRBV5-1 and TRBJ2-5, is KAGVTQTPRYLIKTRGQQVTLSCSPISGHRSVSWYQQTPGQGLQFLFEYFSETQRNKGNFPGRFSGRQFSNSRSEMNVSTLELGDSALYLCASSKGQLRETQYFGPGTRLLVL.

The chain is built from TRBV7-6 and TRBJ1-5, with D possibly matching TRBD1 (6 bases). Germline V gene data show CDR1 as SGHVS and CDR2 as FNYEAQ. The length of the CDR3 is 14 residues. Deletions cut 6 bases from V and 7 bases from J, with 16 bases between. The CDR3 coding sequence is TGTGCCAGCAGTAGGACAGAGGGAAGGCAGCCCCAGCATTTT. As protein: CASSRTEGRQPQHF.

The chain is built from TRBV9 and TRBJ1-2; tentatively, D is TRBD1 (5 bases). V dropped 4 bases and J dropped 7 bases, with 20 bases sitting between them. The CDR3 runs 15 residues. Germline CDR1 reads SGDLS; CDR2 reads YYNGEE. The CDR3 nucleotides read TGTGCCAGCAGCCTCTCGGCTCAGGGCGGGGGTGGCTACACCTTC. Protein: CASSLSAQGGGGYTF.

J is TRBJ2-2 and V is TRBV7-2; 8 nucleotides line up with TRBD2. V lost 5 bases, J lost 5 bases, and 13 bases stayed unmatched. CDR1 SGHTA and CDR2 FQGNSA come from the germline V gene. CDR3 length equals 17 residues. The CDR3 loop reads CASSGDSTSEITGELFF. CDR3 nucleotide sequence: TGTGCCAGCAGCGGGGATTCGACTAGCGAAATAACCGGGGAGCTGTTTTTT. The entire variable domain, with the rest obtained from reference TRBV7-2 and TRBJ2-2, is as follows: GAGVSQSPSNKVTEKGKDVELRCDPISGHTALYWYRQSLGQGLEFLIYFQGNSAPDKSGLPSDRFSAERTGGSVSTLTIQRTQQEDSAVYLCASSGDSTSEITGELFFGEGSRLTVL.

This chain connects TRBV4-1 to TRBJ2-7, with 10 positions matching TRBD2. CDR3 length equals 15 residues. CDR1 and CDR2 from the germline V gene are MGHRA and YSYEKL. Germline trimming cut 2 bases from V and 3 bases from J; bases unmatched to any gene: 4. Here the CDR3 reads CASSQLLAGFYEQYF. The CDR3 DNA sequence: TGCGCCAGCAGCCAACTACTAGCGGGATTCTACGAGCAGTACTTC.